The following is a TCR beta chain sequence with its context. CDR1 is SGHAT, CDR2 FQNNGV, per germline. Trimming at V came to 5 bases and at J to 14 bases, leaving 15 bases not matched to a gene. The CDR3 is 14 amino acids. The data derive from a study of blood T cell repertoires in COVID-19. Study summary: From the United States, Italy and Spain came samples of acute and convalescent COVID-19. Sources were T cells, B-cell-depleted T cells, or PBMCs; the material itself was cDNA or gDNA.

TCRdb's copy holds only in-frame clones and misses some; the assay was immunoSEQ multiplex PCR. The repertoire has 300,000 or so clones, 90% of them found once; the top ten carry roughly 3.6%. The TCR was taken from a woman between 40 and 50 years old with acute or convalescent COVID-19. The sequenced sample was peripheral blood. The chain links TRBV11-2 to TRBJ1-2; 9 positions agree with TRBD1. The CDR3 DNA reads as TGTGCCAGCAGCCGAAAGCCGGGACAGGGCTCCCTTACCTTC. It encodes CASSRKPGQGSLTF. The whole variable domain, filled in from reference TRBV11-2 and TRBJ1-2, reads EAGVAQSPRYKIIEKRQSVAFWCNPISGHATLYWYQQILGQGPKLLIQFQNNGVVDDSQLPKDRFSAERLKGVDSTLKIQPAKLEDSAVYLCASSRKPGQGSLTFGSGTRLTVV.